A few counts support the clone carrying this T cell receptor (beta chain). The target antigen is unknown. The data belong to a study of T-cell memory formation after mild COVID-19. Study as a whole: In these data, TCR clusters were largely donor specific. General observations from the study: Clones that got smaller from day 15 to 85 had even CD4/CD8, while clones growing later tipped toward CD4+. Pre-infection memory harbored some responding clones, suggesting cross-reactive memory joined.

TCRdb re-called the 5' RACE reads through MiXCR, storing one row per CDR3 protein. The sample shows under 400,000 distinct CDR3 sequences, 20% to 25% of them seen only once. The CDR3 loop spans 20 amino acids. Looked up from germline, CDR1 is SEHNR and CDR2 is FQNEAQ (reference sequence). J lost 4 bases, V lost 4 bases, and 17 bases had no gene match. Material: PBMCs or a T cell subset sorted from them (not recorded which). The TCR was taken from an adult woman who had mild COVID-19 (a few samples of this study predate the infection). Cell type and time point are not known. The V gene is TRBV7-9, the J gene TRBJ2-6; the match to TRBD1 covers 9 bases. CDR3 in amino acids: CASSSGPVKQGAKGANVLTF. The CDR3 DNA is TGTGCCAGCAGCTCCGGACCCGTGAAACAGGGGGCTAAGGGGGCCAACGTCCTGACTTTC.